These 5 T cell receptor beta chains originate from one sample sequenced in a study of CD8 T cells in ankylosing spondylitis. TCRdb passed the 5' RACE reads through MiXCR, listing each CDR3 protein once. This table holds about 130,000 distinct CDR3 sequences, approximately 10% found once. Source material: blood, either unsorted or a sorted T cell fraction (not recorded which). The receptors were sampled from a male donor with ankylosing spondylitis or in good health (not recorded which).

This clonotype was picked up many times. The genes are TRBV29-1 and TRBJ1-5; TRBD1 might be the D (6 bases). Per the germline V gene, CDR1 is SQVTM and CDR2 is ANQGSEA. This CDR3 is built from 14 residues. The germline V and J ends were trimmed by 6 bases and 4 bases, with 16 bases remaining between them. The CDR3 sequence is CSVGTGLWNQPQHF. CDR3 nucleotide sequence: TGCAGCGTCGGAACAGGGCTGTGGAATCAGCCCCAGCATTTT.

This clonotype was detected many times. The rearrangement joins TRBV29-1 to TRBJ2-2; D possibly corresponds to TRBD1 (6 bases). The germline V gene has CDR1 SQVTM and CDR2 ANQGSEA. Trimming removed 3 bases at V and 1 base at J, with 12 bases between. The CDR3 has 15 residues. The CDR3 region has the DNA TGCAGCGTTGATCGTTTGGGACAGAACACCGGGGAGCTGTTTTTT. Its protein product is CSVDRLGQNTGELFF.

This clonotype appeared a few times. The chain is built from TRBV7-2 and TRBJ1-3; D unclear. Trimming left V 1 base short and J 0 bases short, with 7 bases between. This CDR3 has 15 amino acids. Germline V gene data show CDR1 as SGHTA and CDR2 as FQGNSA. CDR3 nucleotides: TGTGCCAGCAGCTTAGAATGGAGCTCTGGAAACACCATATATTTT. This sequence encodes CASSLEWSSGNTIYF.

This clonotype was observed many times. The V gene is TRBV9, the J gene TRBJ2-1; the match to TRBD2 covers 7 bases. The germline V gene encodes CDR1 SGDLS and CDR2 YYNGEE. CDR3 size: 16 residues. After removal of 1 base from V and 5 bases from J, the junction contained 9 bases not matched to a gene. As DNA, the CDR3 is TGTGCCAGCAGCGTATCAGCAGGCGGGAGCGACAATGAGCAGTTCTTC. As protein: CASSVSAGGSDNEQFF.

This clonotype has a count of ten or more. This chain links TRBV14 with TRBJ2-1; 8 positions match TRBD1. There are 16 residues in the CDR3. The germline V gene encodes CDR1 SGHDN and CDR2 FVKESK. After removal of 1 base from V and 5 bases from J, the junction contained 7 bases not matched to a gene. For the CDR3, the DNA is TGTGCCAGCAGCCAAGCCCGCAGGGGGCTGAACAATGAGCAGTTCTTC. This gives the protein CASSQARRGLNNEQFF.